The entry below describes one T cell receptor beta chain. No antigen is known for it. TCRdb processed the 5' RACE reads again and assigns one entry to each CDR3 protein, with no DNA. Its table lists 550,000 or so distinct CDR3 sequences. This entry comes from a study of T cells expressing NK-cell markers. Study-level information: Repertoire data for TCR beta were derived from sorted T cells (CD3+CD56+NKG2C+, CD3+CD56+NKG2C- and CD3+CD56-NKG2C+). General study points: Questions lingered over whether expanded NKG2C+ T cell clones were HCMV-specific. Also leading the CD3+CD56-NKG2C+ fraction in a handful of donors were these clonotypes.

This sequence was found in a man aged 18-30 years in good health. The sequenced sample consisted of blood T cells: a sorted CD56 or NKG2C T cell subset, CD4+ or CD8+ T cells, or bulk PBMC T cells (not recorded which).

The CDR3 loop is CSVKQGASTDTQYF. This rearrangement joins TRBV29-1 to TRBJ2-3; the TRBD1 assignment by TCRdb is unverifiable without DNA. Germline V lookup: CDR1 SQVTM, CDR2 ANQGSEA. CDR3 length: 14 residues.